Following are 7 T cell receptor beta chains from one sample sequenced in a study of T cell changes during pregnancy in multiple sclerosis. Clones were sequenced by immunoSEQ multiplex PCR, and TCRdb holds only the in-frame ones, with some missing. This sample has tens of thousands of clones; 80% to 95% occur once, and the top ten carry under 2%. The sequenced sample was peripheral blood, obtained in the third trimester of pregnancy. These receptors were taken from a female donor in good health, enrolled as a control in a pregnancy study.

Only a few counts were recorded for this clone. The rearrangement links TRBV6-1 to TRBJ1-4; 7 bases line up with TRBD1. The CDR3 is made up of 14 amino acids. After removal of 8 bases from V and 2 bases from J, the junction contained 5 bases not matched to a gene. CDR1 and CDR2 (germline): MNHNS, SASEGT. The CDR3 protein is CASEPGQTNEKLFF. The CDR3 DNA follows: TGTGCCAGCGAACCGGGACAGACTAATGAAAAACTGTTTTTT.

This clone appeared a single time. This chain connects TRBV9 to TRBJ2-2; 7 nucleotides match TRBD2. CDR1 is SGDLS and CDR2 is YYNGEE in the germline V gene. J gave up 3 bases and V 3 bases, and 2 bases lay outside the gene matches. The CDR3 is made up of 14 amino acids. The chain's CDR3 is CASSGSGDTGELFF. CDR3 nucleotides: TGTGCCAGCAGCGGGAGCGGGGACACCGGGGAGCTGTTTTTT. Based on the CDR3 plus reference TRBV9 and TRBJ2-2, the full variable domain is DSGVTQTPKHLITATGQRVTLRCSPRSGDLSVYWYQQSLDQGLQFLIQYYNGEERAKGNILERFSAQQFPDLHSELNLSSLELGDSALYFCASSGSGDTGELFFGEGSRLTVL.

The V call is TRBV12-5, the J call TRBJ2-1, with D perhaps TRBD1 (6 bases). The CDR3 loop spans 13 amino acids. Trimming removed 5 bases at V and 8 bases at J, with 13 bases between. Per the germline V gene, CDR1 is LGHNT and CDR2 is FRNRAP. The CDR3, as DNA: TGTGCTAGTGGTGCTGACGCAGGGGATGAGCAGTTCTTC. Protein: CASGADAGDEQFF.

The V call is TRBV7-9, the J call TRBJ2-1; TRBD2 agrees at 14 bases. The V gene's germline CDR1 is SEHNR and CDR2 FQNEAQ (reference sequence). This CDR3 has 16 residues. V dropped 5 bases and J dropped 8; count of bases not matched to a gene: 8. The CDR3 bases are TGTGCCAGCAGCCCCAGACTAGCGGGGGGGCGGGATGAGCAGTTCTTC. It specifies CASSPRLAGGRDEQFF.

CDR3 amino acids: CASTRGTGGSNEQFF. The CDR3, as DNA: TGTGCCAGCACCCGCGGGACAGGGGGTTCCAATGAGCAGTTCTTC. The chain combines TRBV6-1 with TRBJ2-1; 11 nucleotides match TRBD1. Losses at the gene ends were 7 bases for V and 6 bases for J; bases not matched to a gene: 8. Germline V CDR1 and CDR2: MNHNS, SASEGT. The CDR3 totals 15 residues.

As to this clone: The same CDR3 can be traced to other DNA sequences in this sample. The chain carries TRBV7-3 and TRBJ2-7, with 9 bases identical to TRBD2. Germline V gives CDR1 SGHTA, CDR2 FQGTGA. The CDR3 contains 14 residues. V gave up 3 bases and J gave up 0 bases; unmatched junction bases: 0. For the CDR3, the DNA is TGTGCCAGCAGCTTGACTAGCGGCTCCTACGAGCAGTACTTC. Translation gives CASSLTSGSYEQYF.

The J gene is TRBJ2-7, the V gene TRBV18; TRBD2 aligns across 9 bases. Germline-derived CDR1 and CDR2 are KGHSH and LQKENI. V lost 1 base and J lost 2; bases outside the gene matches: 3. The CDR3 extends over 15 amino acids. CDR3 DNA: TGTGCCAGCTCACCACTGACTAGCGGTCCCTACGAGCAGTACTTC. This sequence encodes CASSPLTSGPYEQYF.